This T cell receptor beta chain derives from a study of T cells in Graves' hyperthyroidism and ophthalmopathy (dated by TCRdb to between 2019 and 2020). Regarding the study in general: Peripheral blood samples were taken at initial diagnosis, before any treatment was given. To identify distinguishing TCR V-J signatures, a discovery cohort of some 100 patients was used, comprising some 45 with Graves' ophthalmopathy and under 60 with stable Graves' hyperthyroidism. An independent validation cohort of 18 to 20 hyperthyroidism patients and 17 patients who later progressed to ophthalmopathy tested prospective prediction of ophthalmopathy. The roughly 100 discovery patients were randomly divided into training and test sets at a 7:3 ratio. In addition, the study compared T-cell repertoires in thyroid tissue and in blood from six Graves' hyperthyroidism patients. Following sampling, methimazole starting at 30 mg daily was given to hyperthyroidism patients, and high-dose intravenous methylprednisolone was given to ophthalmopathy patients. TCR Vbeta CDR3 sequencing of 130 to 150 peripheral blood samples (43 ophthalmopathy, 75 to 85 hyperthyroidism and roughly 17 progressor patients) is reported in the paper. Points the paper makes about the study in general: No statistical method was used to fix the sample size in advance, and group allocation was not hidden from the investigators. Most expanded thyroid clonotypes (frequency above 0.001) were also found in blood, which suggests that blood repertoires may mirror thyroid immune responses. In validation, the model predicted progression to ophthalmopathy with 65% to 71% sensitivity and approximately 74% specificity, a median of about 6.7 months before onset. A 13 V-J signature model separated ophthalmopathy from stable hyperthyroidism, with roughly 88% sensitivity and 81.08% specificity in cross-validation and 80%/75% in testing.

In regard to this clonotype: Its antigen remains unidentified. The sample holds no much larger clone one base away, and base qualities are not on file.

The TCR beta CDR3 regions were amplified from RNA transcripts. The first round of RT-PCR for the TCR CDR3 was performed with the HTBI primer set and the Qiagen OneStep RT-PCR kit. The libraries were constructed in a second round of multiplex PCR and then size-selected and purified. Paired-end sequencing of the libraries was performed with 100 bp reads on an Illumina HiSeq2000. The authors processed their data as follows. SOAPnuke was used to process the raw data, throwing out any read that contained adapters or uncalled bases, had a mean Phred below 15, or lacked an exact constant-primer or identifier match. COPE v1.2.5 was used to merge the high-quality paired reads, and each unique nucleotide sequence was defined as a clonotype. MiTCR v1.1 was used to align clonotypes to the IMGT TRBV, TRBD and TRBJ reference segments. The analysis was restricted to V-J combinations with a frequency above 0.0001, which together covered just over 99% of the repertoires. A TCS score was defined as the ratio of F50 (clonal expansion) to E x V (chaos), with BLOSUM62-based TCRdist applied between CDR3 peptides within each V-J. Welch's t-statistics and random forest reduced approximately 520 V-J features to roughly 13, which were used in a naive Bayes classifier (R e1071). TCRdb applied fastp at Q25 and MiXCR to the public reads, then kept only in-frame beta chains. Each entry is one CDR3 protein sequence, shown with its most common DNA and genes. Clone size and V and J calls follow TCRdb, not the original study. In all, the sample holds approximately 400,000 distinct CDR3 sequences, and more than 13% of those were seen once. The top ten clonotypes cover around 30% of the sample.

In the ophthalmopathy patients, disease was moderately to severely active, with a Clinical Activity Score of 3 or more, a NOSPECS grade of 4 or more, and a duration of less than 3 months. Any patient with an uncontrolled infection, another autoimmune disease, pregnancy or lactation was excluded. Diagnoses were established on the basis of clinical symptoms, serum thyroxine and TRAb, thyroid ultrasound, and orbital computed tomography. Ficoll-Paque density gradient centrifugation was used to isolate PBMCs from approximately 10 ml of fresh peripheral blood. Trizol reagent was used to extract total RNA, and RNA quality was then checked on an Agilent 2100 Bioanalyzer. The CDR3 has 17 amino acids, counting the end cysteine and phenylalanine. Only the CDR3 DNA is retained, 51 bases long and in frame from the first base. The germline V gene sets CDR1 to MNHNS and CDR2 to SASEGT. V loses 2 bases of germline sequence and J loses 0 bases, and the interval between the two ends is 14 bases.

The V and J segments used are TRBV6-1 and TRBJ2-4; no D segment can be confidently identified. This sequence was found in a man between 45 and 60 years old with Graves' ophthalmopathy. The sample consisted of blood. The DNA sequence follows: TGTGCCAGCAGTGAAAAGGGTTACATGCTAGCCAAAAACATTCAGTACTTC. This codes for CASSEKGYMLAKNIQYF.